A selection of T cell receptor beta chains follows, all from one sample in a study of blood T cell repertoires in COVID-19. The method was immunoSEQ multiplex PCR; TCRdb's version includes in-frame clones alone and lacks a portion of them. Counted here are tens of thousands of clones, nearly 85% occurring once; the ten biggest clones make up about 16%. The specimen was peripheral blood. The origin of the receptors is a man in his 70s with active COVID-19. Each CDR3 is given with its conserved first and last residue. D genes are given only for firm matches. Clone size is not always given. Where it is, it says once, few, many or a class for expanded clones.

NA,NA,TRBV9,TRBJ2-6,CASSVDGYSGANVLTF,TGTGCCAGCAGCGTAGACGGGTATTCTGGGGCCAACGTCCTGACTTTC
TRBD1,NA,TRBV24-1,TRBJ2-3,CATSDPSWDRGGDTQYF,TGTGCCACCAGTGACCCCTCATGGGACAGGGGGGGGGATACGCAGTATTTT
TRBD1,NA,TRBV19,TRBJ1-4,CASSIAGTGREKLFF,TGTGCCAGTAGTATAGCTGGGACAGGAAGGGAAAAACTGTTTTTT
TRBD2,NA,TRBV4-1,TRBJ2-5,CASSPFAGGQETQYF,TGCGCCAGCAGCCCCTTCGCGGGGGGCCAAGAGACCCAGTACTTC
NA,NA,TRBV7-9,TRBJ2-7,CASSSTRLPQKWYF,TGTGCCAGCAGCTCGACACGGCTCCCTCAGAAATGGTACTTC
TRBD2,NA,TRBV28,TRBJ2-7,CASTGGPAFYEQYF,TGTGCCAGCACGGGAGGCCCAGCCTTCTACGAGCAGTACTTC
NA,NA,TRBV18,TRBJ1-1,CASSPGRKTEAFF,TGTGCCAGCTCACCAGGGAGGAAGACTGAAGCTTTCTTT
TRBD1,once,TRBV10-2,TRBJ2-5,CASTTGQSLKETQYF,TGCGCCAGCACCACGGGACAGTCTCTAAAAGAGACCCAGTACTTC
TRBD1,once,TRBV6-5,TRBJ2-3,CASGDRTSTDTQYF,TGTGCCAGCGGGGACAGAACTAGCACAGATACGCAGTATTTT
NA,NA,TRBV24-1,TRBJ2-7,CATSERGGREQYF,TGTGCCACCAGTGAAAGGGGGGGTCGGGAGCAGTACTTC
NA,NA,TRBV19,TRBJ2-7,CASSMRNGNEQYF,TGTGCCAGTAGTATGAGAAACGGGAACGAGCAGTACTTC
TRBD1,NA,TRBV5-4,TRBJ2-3,CASSLGGRQGSTDTQYF,TGTGCCAGCAGCTTGGGGGGCCGACAGGGTTCCACAGATACGCAGTATTTT
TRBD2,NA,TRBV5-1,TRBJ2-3,CASSGAGRTDTQYF,TGCGCCAGCAGCGGAGCGGGGCGCACAGATACGCAGTATTTT
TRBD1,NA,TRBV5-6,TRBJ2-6,CASSFWTGGTGANVLTF,TGTGCCAGCAGCTTCTGGACAGGGGGCACGGGGGCCAACGTCCTGACTTTC
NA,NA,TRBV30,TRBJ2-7,CAWSRGYEQYF,TGTGCCTGGAGTAGGGGCTACGAGCAGTACTTC
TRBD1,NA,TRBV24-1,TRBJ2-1,CATSDPTGIFDNEQFF,TGTGCCACCAGTGATCCGACAGGGATTTTCGACAATGAGCAGTTCTTC
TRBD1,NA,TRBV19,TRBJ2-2,CASSRGGRTGELFF,TGTGCCAGTAGTCGAGGGGGCCGAACCGGGGAGCTGTTTTTT
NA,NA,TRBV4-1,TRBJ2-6,CASSPGGTGANVLTF,TGCGCCAGCAGCCCCGGCGGGACTGGGGCCAACGTCCTGACTTTC
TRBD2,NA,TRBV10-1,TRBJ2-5,CASSPGGETQYF,TGCGCCAGCAGTCCGGGGGGAGAGACCCAGTACTTC
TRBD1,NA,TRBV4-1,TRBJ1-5,CASSQENRGVGSNQPQHF,TGCGCCAGCAGCCAAGAGAACAGGGGGGTGGGCAGCAATCAGCCCCAGCATTTT
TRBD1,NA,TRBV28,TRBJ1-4,CASSWTGNEEKLFF,TGTGCCAGCAGTTGGACAGGGAATGAAGAAAAACTGTTTTTT
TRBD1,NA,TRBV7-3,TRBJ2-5,CASSAGTGGMETQYF,TGTGCCAGCAGCGCCGGGACAGGGGGCATGGAGACCCAGTACTTC
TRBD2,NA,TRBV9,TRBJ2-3,CASSPRGGDFGGTQYF,TGTGCCAGCAGCCCCCGGGGGGGGGACTTCGGGGGTACGCAGTATTTT
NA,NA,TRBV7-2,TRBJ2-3,CASSLDFAGATDTQYF,TGTGCCAGCAGCTTAGACTTTGCGGGGGCCACAGATACGCAGTATTTT
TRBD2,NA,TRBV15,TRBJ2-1,CATSAGVDGRNEQFF,TGTGCCACCAGTGCGGGGGTAGACGGGCGCAATGAGCAGTTCTTC
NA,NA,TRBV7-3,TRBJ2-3,CASSRRGTNTDTQYF,TGTGCCAGCAGCCGAAGGGGGACTAATACAGATACGCAGTATTTT
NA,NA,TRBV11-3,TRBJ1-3,CASSFSTPSVSSGNTIYF,TGTGCCAGCAGCTTCTCTACCCCCAGCGTTTCCTCTGGAAACACCATATATTTT
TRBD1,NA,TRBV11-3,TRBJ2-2,CASRDRQGGTGELFF,TGTGCCAGCCGAGATCGACAGGGTGGCACCGGGGAGCTGTTTTTT
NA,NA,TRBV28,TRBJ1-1,CASTTTFPGMNTEAFF,TGTGCCAGCACCACCACTTTTCCGGGGATGAACACTGAAGCTTTCTTT
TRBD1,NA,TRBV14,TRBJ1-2,CASSQGTGPYGYTF,TGTGCCAGCAGCCAAGGGACAGGGCCCTATGGCTACACCTTC
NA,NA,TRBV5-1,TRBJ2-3,CASSFGQGGSNTQYF,TGCGCCAGCAGCTTCGGACAGGGCGGGAGTAATACGCAGTATTTT
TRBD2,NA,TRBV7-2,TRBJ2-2,CASSLAGGVGELFF,TGTGCCAGCAGCTTAGCCGGGGGGGTCGGGGAGCTGTTTTTT